Given below is one T cell receptor beta chain in context. Its antigen is as yet unknown. The sample belongs to a study of CD8 T cells in ankylosing spondylitis. Notes on the study in general: Significantly higher representation of disease-linked clones was reported for matched ankylosing spondylitis synovial fluid. Seemingly distinctive of ankylosing spondylitis blood was a TCR beta motif formed by eight highly homologous variants. CD8+ cells made up the disease-linked clones, which were relatively rare in peripheral blood.

Trimming removed 3 bases from V and 5 bases from J; junction bases left unmatched: 8. The germline CDR1 and CDR2 sequences are LGHNA and YNFKEQ. The length of the CDR3 is 18 residues. Using quantitative 5'-RACE with molecular barcodes, the authors made TCR beta libraries. TCRdb passed the 5' RACE reads through MiXCR, listing each CDR3 protein once. Of around 150,000 distinct CDR3 sequences in the sample, under 45% were seen once. Specimen: synovial fluid, either unsorted or a sorted T cell fraction (not recorded which). The chain is built from TRBV4-2 and TRBJ2-3; TRBD2 matches 16 bases. The TCR originated in a male donor with ankylosing spondylitis. The CDR3 bases are TGTGCCAGCAGCCACCAGGGACTAGCGGGAGGGCCAAGAGATACGCAGTATTTT. Its protein product is CASSHQGLAGGPRDTQYF.